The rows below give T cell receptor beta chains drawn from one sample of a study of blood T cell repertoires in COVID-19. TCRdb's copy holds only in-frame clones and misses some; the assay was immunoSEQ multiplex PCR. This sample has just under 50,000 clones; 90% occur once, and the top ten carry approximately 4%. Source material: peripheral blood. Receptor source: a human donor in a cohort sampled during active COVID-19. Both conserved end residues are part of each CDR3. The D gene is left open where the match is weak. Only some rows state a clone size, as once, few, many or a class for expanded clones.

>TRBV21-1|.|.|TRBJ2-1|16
TGTGCCAGCAGCAAAGCCAAGGACATTTCTCACGGTGAGCAGTTCTTC
CASSKAKDISHGEQFF
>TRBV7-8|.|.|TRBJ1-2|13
TGTGCCAGCAGCCCAGGGGCAGTCTATGGCTACACCTTC
CASSPGAVYGYTF
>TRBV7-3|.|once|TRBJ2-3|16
TGTGCCAGCAGCTTAAGGGGGGGCGATTTTTTGGATACGCAGTATTTT
CASSLRGGDFLDTQYF
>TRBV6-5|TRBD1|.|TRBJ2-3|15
TGTGCCAGCAGACCATCCGGGACAGGGTCAGATACGCAGTATTTT
CASRPSGTGSDTQYF
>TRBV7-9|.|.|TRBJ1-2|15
TGTGCCAGCAGCGCAGGGGACCCTGGGAACTATGGCTACACCTTC
CASSAGDPGNYGYTF
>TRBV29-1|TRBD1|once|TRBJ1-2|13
TGCAGCGTCTGGACAGGAGAAGACTATGGCTACACCTTC
CSVWTGEDYGYTF
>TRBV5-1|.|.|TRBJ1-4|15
TGCGCCAGCAGCTCCCGTGCGGGGCAGGGTGAAAAACTGTTTTTT
CASSSRAGQGEKLFF
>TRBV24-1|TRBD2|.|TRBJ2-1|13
TGTGCCACGGGAGGGCCTTCCTACAATGAGCAGTTCTTC
CATGGPSYNEQFF
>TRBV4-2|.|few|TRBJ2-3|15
TGTGCCAGCAGCCAAGAAGGTAGCGGCACAGATACGCAGTATTTT
CASSQEGSGTDTQYF
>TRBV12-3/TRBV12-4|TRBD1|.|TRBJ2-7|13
TGTGCCAGCAGCCGGGACAGGGCCGACGAGCAGTACTTC
CASSRDRADEQYF
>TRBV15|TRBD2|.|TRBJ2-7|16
TGTGCCACCAGCAGGGAGGGGACTAGCGGACGCTACGAGCAGTACTTC
CATSREGTSGRYEQYF
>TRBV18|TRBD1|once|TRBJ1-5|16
TGTGCCAGCTCAGCACAGGGGGCTATTGACAATCAGCCCCAGCATTTT
CASSAQGAIDNQPQHF
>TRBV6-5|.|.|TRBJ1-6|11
TGTGCCAGCAGGGTTCGGTCACCCCTCCACTTT
CASRVRSPLHF
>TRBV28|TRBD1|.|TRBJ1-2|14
TGTGCCAGCAGGGACAGGGGGCGCGACTATGGCTACACCTTC
CASRDRGRDYGYTF
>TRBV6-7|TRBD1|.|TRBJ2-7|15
TGTGCCAGCAGCCCGGGACAGTTCGTGGACTACGAGCAGTACTTC
CASSPGQFVDYEQYF
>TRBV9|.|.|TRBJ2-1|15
TGTGCCAGCAGCGTAGCGACAGGCTCCTACAATGAGCAGTTCTTC
CASSVATGSYNEQFF
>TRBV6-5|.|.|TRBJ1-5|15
TGTGCCAGCAGTTCTGACAGAGCCCAGGGCCAGCCCCAGCATTTT
CASSSDRAQGQPQHF
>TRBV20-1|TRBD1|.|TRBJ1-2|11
TGCAGTGCTCCCGGGACAGGGTTCAACACCTTC
CSAPGTGFNTF
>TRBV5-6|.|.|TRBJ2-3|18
TGTGCCAGCAGCCCCGTCTCGGATCTGCGGGGAAGCACAGATACGCAGTATTTT
CASSPVSDLRGSTDTQYF
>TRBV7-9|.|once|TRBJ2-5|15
TGTGCCAGCAGGAGGTCGGCACAGGGTAGGGAGACCCAGTACTTC
CASRRSAQGRETQYF
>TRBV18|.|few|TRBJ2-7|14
TGTGCCAGCTCACAGGCGGGGTCCTCCTACGAGCAGTACTTC
CASSQAGSSYEQYF
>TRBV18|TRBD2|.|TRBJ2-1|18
TGTGCCAGCTCACCACCCGGACTAGCGGGTGGCTCCTACAATGAGCAGTTCTTC
CASSPPGLAGGSYNEQFF
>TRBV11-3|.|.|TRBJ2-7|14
TGTGCCAGCAGCGGCGACTCTAAGCCCTACGAGCAGTACTTC
CASSGDSKPYEQYF
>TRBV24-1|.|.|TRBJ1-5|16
TGTGCCACCAGTGATAGCAGGGGTTTCAGCAATCAGCCCCAGCATTTT
CATSDSRGFSNQPQHF
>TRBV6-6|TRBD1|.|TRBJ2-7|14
TGTGCCAGCAGCCTAGACAGGGGGCGATACGAGCAGTACTTC
CASSLDRGRYEQYF
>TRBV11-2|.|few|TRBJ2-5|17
TGTGCCAGCAGCGCTCCCGGGACTCAAGTAGGCCGAGAGACCCAGTACTTC
CASSAPGTQVGRETQYF
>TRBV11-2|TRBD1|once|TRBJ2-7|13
TGTGCCAGCAGCTTTACAGGGGGCTACGAGCAGTACTTC
CASSFTGGYEQYF
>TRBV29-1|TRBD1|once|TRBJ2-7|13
TGCAGCTACAAGGGACAGGGGGTGGGCGAGCAGTACTTC
CSYKGQGVGEQYF
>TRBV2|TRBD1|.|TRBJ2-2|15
TGTGCCAGCAGTGACCTGACAGGGGGGACCGGGGAGCTGTTTTTT
CASSDLTGGTGELFF
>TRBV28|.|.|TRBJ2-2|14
TGTGCCAGCAGAACTCTAGGGGTGGCCGGGGAGCTGTTTTTT
CASRTLGVAGELFF
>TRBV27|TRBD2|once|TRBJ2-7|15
TGTGCCAGCAGTTTAACGACTAGCGGGATCCACGAGCAGTACTTC
CASSLTTSGIHEQYF
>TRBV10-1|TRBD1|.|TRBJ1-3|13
TGCGCCAGCCCAAGGACAGGGACCTGGACCATATATTTT
CASPRTGTWTIYF
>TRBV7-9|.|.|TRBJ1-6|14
TGTGCCAGCAGCTTAGGACTAAATAATTCACCCCTCCACTTT
CASSLGLNNSPLHF
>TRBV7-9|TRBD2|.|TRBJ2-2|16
TGTGCCAGCAGCTTTTCCGGGAGGGGGAACACCGGGGAGCTGTTTTTT
CASSFSGRGNTGELFF
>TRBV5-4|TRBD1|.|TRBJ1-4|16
TGTGCCAGCAGCCCGTCCCAGGGGGTGACTAATGAAAAACTGTTTTTT
CASSPSQGVTNEKLFF
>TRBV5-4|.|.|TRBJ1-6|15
TGTGCCAGCAGCCCGCGGGGAGGGTTAAATTCACCCCTCCACTTT
CASSPRGGLNSPLHF
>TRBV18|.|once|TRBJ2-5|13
TGTGCCAGCTCACCTGAACAGGTGGAGACCCAGTACTTC
CASSPEQVETQYF
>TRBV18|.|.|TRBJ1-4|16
TGTGCCAGCTCACCAAACACGGGTGCAACTAATGAAAAACTGTTTTTT
CASSPNTGATNEKLFF
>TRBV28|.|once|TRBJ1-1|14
TGTGCCAGCAGTCCCGGGACACCGAACACTGAAGCTTTCTTT
CASSPGTPNTEAFF
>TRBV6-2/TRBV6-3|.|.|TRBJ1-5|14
TGTGCCAGCAGTTACGAAGGAGTCAATCAGCCCCAGCATTTT
CASSYEGVNQPQHF
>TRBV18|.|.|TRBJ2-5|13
TGTGCCAGCTCACTTACTAGTACGGAGACCCAGTACTTC
CASSLTSTETQYF
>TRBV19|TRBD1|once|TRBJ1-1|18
TGTGCCAGTAGCATAGGAACTCCCGGGACAGGGTTGTTCACTGAAGCTTTCTTT
CASSIGTPGTGLFTEAFF
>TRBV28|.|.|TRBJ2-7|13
TGTGCCAGCAGTTTATCGGTGCGGGACGAGCAGTACTTC
CASSLSVRDEQYF
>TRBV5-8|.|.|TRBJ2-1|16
TGTGCCAGCAGCTTGGACTTTGGGGGAGGCGGCAATGAGCAGTTCTTC
CASSLDFGGGGNEQFF
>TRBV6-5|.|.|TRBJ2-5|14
TGTGCCAGCAGTTGGGCGGGGGCCCAAGAGACCCAGTACTTC
CASSWAGAQETQYF
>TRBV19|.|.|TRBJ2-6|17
TGTGCCAGTAGCATATCCGGATGGGAGAGTGGGGCCAACGTCCTGACTTTC
CASSISGWESGANVLTF
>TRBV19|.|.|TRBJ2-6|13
TGTGCCAGTGAGATCTCTGGGGCCAACGTCCTGACTTTC
CASEISGANVLTF
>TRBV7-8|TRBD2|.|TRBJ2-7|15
TGTGCCAGCAGCCCCTCGGGACTAGCGTGGGTCGAGCAGTACTTC
CASSPSGLAWVEQYF
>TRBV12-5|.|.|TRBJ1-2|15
TGTGCTAGTGGTGCGAGGGGGGGGCCTAACTATGGCTACACCTTC
CASGARGGPNYGYTF
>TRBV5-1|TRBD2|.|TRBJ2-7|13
TGCGCCAGCAGCGCCGGGACTAGTAACGAGCAGTACTTC
CASSAGTSNEQYF
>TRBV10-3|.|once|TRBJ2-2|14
TGTGCCATCAGTGAGTCGATCGGGACCGGGGAGCTGTTTTTT
CAISESIGTGELFF
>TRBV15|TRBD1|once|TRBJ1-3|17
TGTGCCACCAGCAGAGATCGAGCGGACAGGGGTCGAAACACCATATATTTT
CATSRDRADRGRNTIYF